This T cell receptor (beta chain) stems from a study of T cell responses to AZD1222 COVID-19 vaccine. The study, taken as a whole, reports: Females made up more of the donors, who were largely white British, and clonal diversity may have come out too low. Nearly half of unique spike-specific TCRs reportedly avoided B.1.351 and B.1.1.7 mutated regions. Spike-specific TCR breadth and depth rose after two AZD1222 doses.

Comments on this clone: Antigen: not known.

Clones were sequenced by immunoSEQ multiplex PCR, and TCRdb holds only the in-frame ones, with some missing. The sample has about 120,000 clones, approximately 90% seen once. V lost 3 bases and J lost 3; bases outside the gene matches: 8. Germline V lookup: CDR1 SQVTM, CDR2 ANQGSEA. The CDR3 is 15 residues long. This receptor was obtained from an adult who received the AZD1222 COVID-19 vaccine. The sample was peripheral blood, taken 28 days after the second AZD1222 dose. The chain joins TRBV29-1 to TRBJ2-1; TRBD1 aligns across 7 bases. The CDR3 loop reads CSVERQGRDYNEQFF. Written as DNA, the CDR3 is TGCAGCGTTGAGCGACAGGGAAGGGACTACAATGAGCAGTTCTTC.